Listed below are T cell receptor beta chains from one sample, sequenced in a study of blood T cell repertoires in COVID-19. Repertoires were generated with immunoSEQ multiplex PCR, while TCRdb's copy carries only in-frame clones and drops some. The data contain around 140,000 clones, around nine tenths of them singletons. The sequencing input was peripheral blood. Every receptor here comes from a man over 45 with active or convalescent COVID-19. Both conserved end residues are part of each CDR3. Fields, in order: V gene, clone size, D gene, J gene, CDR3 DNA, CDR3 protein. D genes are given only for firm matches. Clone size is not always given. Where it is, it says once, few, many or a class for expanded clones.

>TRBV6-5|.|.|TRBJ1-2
TGTGCCAGCAGTTACGCGGTTAAGAACCCTAACTATGGCTACACCTTC
CASSYAVKNPNYGYTF
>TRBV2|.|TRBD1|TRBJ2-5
TGTGCCAGCAACGGACTGGGACAGGGGATAGAGACCCAGTACTTC
CASNGLGQGIETQYF
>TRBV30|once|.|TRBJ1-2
TGTGCCTGGGCGGAGGAAAGTTCCGGAACTGGCTACACCTTC
CAWAEESSGTGYTF
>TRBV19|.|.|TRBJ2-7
TGTGCCAGTAGTTCAAGACAGAGCTACGAGCAGTACTTC
CASSSRQSYEQYF
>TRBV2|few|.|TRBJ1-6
TGTGCCAGCATTGGAGGGGATAATTCACCCCTCCACTTT
CASIGGDNSPLHF
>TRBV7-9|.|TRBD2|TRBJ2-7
TGTGCCAGCAGCTTTTATAGCGGGAGAGAGTACGAGCAGTACTTC
CASSFYSGREYEQYF
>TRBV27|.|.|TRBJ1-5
TGTGCCAGCAGTTTACGGGCGGGACGCCAGCCCCAGCATTTT
CASSLRAGRQPQHF
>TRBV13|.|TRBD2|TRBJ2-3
TGTGCCAGCAGCTTAACTCTCGGACTAGCGGGGGTTAGAGATACGCAGTATTTT
CASSLTLGLAGVRDTQYF
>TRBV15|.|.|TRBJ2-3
TGTGCCACCAGCAGAGATCCCGCAGATACGCAGTATTTT
CATSRDPADTQYF
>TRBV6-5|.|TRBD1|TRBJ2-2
TGTGCCAGCAGTCGGACAGGGGGCACCGGGGAGCTGTTTTTT
CASSRTGGTGELFF
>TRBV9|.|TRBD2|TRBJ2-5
TGTGCCAGCAGCAAAACTGCCGGGACTAGCGGTGAGACCCAGTACTTC
CASSKTAGTSGETQYF
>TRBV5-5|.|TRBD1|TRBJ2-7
TGTGCCAGCAGCTTAATTGACAGGGGAGGCGGCGAGCAGTACTTC
CASSLIDRGGGEQYF
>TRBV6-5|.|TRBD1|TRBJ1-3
TGTGCCAGCAGTTACTTCCCGGGACAGGCTGGAAACACCATATATTTT
CASSYFPGQAGNTIYF
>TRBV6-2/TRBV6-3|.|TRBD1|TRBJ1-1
TGTGCCAGCAGTTACTCGCTACGCGGGACAGGGGCTTTGAACACTGAAGCTTTCTTT
CASSYSLRGTGALNTEAFF
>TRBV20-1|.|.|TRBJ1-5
TGCAGTGCTAGTTCTGTCGTCGGGGGTGGCAGCAATCAGCCCCAGCATTTT
CSASSVVGGGSNQPQHF
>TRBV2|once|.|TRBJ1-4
TGTGCCAGCAGTATAACAGGTAGCGGTGAAAAACTGTTTTTT
CASSITGSGEKLFF
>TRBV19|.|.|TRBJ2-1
TGTGCCAGTAGTATCGTCCGGGACTCCTACAATGAGCAGTTCTTC
CASSIVRDSYNEQFF
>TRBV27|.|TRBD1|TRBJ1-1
TGTGCCAGCAGTTTCAACAGGGGGCGGATCACCTCGAACACTGAAGCTTTCTTT
CASSFNRGRITSNTEAFF
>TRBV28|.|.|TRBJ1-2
TGTGCCAGCAGAACTACGGGGTCCGACTATGGCTACACCTTC
CASRTTGSDYGYTF
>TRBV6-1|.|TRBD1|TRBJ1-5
TGTGCCAGCAGTGATCCGGGACAGGGAGGACAGCCCCAGCATTTT
CASSDPGQGGQPQHF
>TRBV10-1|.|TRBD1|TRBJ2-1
TGCGCCAACGGCGGGACAGGGATGCATGAGCAGTTCTTC
CANGGTGMHEQFF
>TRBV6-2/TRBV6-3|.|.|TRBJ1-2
TGTGCCAGCAGTTGGCCCAGGGGAGCTAACTATGGCTACACCTTC
CASSWPRGANYGYTF
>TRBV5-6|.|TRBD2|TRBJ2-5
TGTGCCAGCAGGCCACTAGCGGGGCTGGAGACCCAGTACTTC
CASRPLAGLETQYF
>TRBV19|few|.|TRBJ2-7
TGTGCCAGTAGTATGCGGCCGAGCTCCTACGAGCAGTACTTC
CASSMRPSSYEQYF
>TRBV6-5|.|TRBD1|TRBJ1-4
TGTGCCAGCAGTTACGACAGGGTTTATGAAAAACTGTTTTTT
CASSYDRVYEKLFF
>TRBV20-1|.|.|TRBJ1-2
TGCAGTGCTAGTGGGCAGGGGTATGGCTACACCTTC
CSASGQGYGYTF
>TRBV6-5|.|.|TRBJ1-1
TGTGCCAGCAGATCCCACAGGGAAGTGAGCACTGAAGCTTTCTTT
CASRSHREVSTEAFF
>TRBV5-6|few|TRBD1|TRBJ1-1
TGTGCCAGCAGCGCGACAGGGGGTGGTTTTATGAACACTGAAGCTTTCTTT
CASSATGGGFMNTEAFF
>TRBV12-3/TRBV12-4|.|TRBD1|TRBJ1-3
TGTGCCAGCAGCGGACAGGGGAGAAACACCATATATTTT
CASSGQGRNTIYF
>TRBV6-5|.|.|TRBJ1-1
TGTGCCAGCAGCCGGACCACAGGGCTCGCTGAAGCTTTCTTT
CASSRTTGLAEAFF
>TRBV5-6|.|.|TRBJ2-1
TGTGCCAGTGGGGGCAGTCTTAATGAGCAGTTCTTC
CASGGSLNEQFF
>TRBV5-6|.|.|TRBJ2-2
TGTGCCAGCAGCTTGCAGGGGTACACCGGGGAGCTGTTTTTT
CASSLQGYTGELFF
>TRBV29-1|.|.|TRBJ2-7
TGCAGCGTTGAAGACCCATTTGAGGGAACAGCTTACGAGCAGTACTTC
CSVEDPFEGTAYEQYF
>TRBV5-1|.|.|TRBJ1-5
TGCGCCAGCAGCTTGAATGGGGCTAGCAATCAGCCCCAGCATTTT
CASSLNGASNQPQHF
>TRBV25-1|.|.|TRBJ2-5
TGTGCCAGCAGTGATTGGCAGGGTTTTCGAGAGACCCAGTACTTC
CASSDWQGFRETQYF
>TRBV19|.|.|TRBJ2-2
TGTGCCAGTAGTATTAGTAAGAACACCGGGGAGCTGTTTTTT
CASSISKNTGELFF
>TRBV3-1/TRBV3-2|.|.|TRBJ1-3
TGTGCCAGCAGCCAAGTGACCGGACGGGAGATCTCTGGAAACACCATATATTTT
CASSQVTGREISGNTIYF
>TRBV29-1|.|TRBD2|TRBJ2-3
TGCAGCGTTCGCCTCGTGGGACTAGCGGGAGGGCCCAATACGCAGTATTTT
CSVRLVGLAGGPNTQYF
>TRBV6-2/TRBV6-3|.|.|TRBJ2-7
TGTGCCAGCAGTCTATTGTCCTACGAGCAGTACTTC
CASSLLSYEQYF
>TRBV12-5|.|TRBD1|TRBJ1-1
TGTGCTAGTGGTTTGCGACAGGGCGGCACTGAAGCTTTCTTT
CASGLRQGGTEAFF
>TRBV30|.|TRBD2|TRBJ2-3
TGTGCCTGGAGTGGTACTAGCGGGAGCTCAGATACGCAGTATTTT
CAWSGTSGSSDTQYF
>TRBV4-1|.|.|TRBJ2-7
TGCGCCAGCAGCCAAGATTGGCGAGTCAGGAGGGCCAACGAGCAGTACTTC
CASSQDWRVRRANEQYF
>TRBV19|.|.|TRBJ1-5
TGTGCCAGTACCATGGAGGGGACTGGCCAGCCCCAGCATTTT
CASTMEGTGQPQHF
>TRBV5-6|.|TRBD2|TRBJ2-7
TGTGCCAGCAGCCGGGGACTAGCGGGAGAGGGGTACGAGCAGTACTTC
CASSRGLAGEGYEQYF